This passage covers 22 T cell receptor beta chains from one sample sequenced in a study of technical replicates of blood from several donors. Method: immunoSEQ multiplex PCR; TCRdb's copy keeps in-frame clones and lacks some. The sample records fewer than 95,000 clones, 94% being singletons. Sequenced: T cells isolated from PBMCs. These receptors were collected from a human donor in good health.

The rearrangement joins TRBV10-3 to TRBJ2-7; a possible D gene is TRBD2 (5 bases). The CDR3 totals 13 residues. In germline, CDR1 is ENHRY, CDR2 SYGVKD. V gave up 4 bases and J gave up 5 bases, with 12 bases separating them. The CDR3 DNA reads TGTGCCATCAGTGGCTTTGGGGAGCACGAGCAGTACTTC. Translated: CAISGFGEHEQYF.

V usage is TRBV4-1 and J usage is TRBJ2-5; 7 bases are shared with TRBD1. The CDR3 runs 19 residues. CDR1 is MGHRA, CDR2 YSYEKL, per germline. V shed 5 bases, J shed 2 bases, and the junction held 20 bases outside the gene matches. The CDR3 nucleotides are TGCGCCAGCAGCTACGACGTCGGGGACAGTCTTACCTCTCAAGAGACCCAGTACTTC. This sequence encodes CASSYDVGDSLTSQETQYF.

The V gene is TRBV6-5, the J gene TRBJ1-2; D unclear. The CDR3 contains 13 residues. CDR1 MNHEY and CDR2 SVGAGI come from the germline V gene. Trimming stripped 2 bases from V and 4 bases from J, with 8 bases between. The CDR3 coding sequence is TGTGCCAGCAGTTACCACACATCCTATGGCTACACCTTC. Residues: CASSYHTSYGYTF.

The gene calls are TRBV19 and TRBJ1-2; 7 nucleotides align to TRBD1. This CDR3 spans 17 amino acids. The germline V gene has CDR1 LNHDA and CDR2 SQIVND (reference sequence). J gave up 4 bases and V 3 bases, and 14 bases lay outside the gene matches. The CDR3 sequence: CASSISRQGSVIYGYTF. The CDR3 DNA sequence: TGTGCCAGTAGTATCAGTCGACAGGGATCAGTGATCTATGGCTACACCTTC.

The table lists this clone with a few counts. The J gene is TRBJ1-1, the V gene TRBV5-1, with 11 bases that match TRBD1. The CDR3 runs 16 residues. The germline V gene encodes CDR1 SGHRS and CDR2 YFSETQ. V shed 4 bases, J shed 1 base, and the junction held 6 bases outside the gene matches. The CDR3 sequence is CASSGGQGEWNTEAFF. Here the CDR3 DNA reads TGCGCCAGCAGCGGGGGACAGGGGGAGTGGAACACTGAAGCTTTCTTT. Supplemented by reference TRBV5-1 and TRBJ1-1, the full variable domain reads KAGVTQTPRYLIKTRGQQVTLSCSPISGHRSVSWYQQTPGQGLQFLFEYFSETQRNKGNFPGRFSGRQFSNSRSEMNVSTLELGDSALYLCASSGGQGEWNTEAFFGQGTRLTVV.

CDR3 bases: TGTGCCAGCTACCCTACAGGGGAATATGGCTACACCTTC. Its protein is CASYPTGEYGYTF. The chain is built from TRBV2 and TRBJ1-2, with 7 bases lining up with TRBD1. V shed 8 bases and J 5 bases; nucleotides not matched to a gene: 8. The CDR3 extends over 13 amino acids. CDR1 is SNHLY, CDR2 FYNNEI, per germline.

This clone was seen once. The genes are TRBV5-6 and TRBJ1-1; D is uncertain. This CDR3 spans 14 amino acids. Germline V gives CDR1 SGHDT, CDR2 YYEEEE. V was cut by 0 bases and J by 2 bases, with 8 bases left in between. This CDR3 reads CASSLGAGNTEAFF. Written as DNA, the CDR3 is TGTGCCAGCAGCTTGGGGGCAGGCAACACTGAAGCTTTCTTT.

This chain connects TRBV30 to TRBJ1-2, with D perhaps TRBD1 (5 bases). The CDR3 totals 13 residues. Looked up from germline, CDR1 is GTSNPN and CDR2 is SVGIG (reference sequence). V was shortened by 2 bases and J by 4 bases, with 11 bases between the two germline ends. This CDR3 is CAWSPGWSYGYTF. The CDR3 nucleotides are TGTGCCTGGAGTCCAGGGTGGTCCTATGGCTACACCTTC.

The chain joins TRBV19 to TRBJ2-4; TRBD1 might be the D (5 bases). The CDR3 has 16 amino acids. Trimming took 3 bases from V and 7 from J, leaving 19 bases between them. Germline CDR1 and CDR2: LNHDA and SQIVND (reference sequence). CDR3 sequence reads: CASSMWTTDIGNIQYF. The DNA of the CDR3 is TGTGCCAGTAGTATGTGGACAACCGATATAGGGAACATTCAGTACTTC.

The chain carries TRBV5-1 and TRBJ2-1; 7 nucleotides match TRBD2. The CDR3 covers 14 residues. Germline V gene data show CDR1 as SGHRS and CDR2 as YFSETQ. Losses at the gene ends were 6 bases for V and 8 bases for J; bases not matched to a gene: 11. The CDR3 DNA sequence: TGCGCCAGCAACCTAGCGGCGCCTTTGGATGAGCAGTTCTTC. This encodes CASNLAAPLDEQFF.

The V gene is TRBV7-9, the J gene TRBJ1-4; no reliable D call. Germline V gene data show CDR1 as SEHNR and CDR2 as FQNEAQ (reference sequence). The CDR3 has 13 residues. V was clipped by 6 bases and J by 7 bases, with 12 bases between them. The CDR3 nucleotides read TGTGCCAGCAGTGAGGGTCTAGTTGAAAAACTGTTTTTT. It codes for CASSEGLVEKLFF. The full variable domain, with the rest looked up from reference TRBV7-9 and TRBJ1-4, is DTGVSQNPRHKITKRGQNVTFRCDPISEHNRLYWYRQTLGQGPEFLTYFQNEAQLEKSRLLSDRFSAERPKGSFSTLEIQRTEQGDSAMYLCASSEGLVEKLFFGSGTQLSVL.

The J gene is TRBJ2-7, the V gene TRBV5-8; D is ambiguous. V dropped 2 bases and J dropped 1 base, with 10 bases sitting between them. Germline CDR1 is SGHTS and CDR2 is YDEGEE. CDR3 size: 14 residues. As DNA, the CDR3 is TGTGCCAGCAGCTTCCGTATAATATCCTACGAGCAGTACTTC. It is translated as CASSFRIISYEQYF. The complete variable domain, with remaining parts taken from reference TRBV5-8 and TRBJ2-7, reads EAGVTQSPTHLIKTRGQQATLRCSPISGHTSVYWYQQALGLGLQFLLWYDEGEERNRGNFPPRFSGRQFPNYSSELNVNALELEDSALYLCASSFRIISYEQYFGPGTRLTVT.

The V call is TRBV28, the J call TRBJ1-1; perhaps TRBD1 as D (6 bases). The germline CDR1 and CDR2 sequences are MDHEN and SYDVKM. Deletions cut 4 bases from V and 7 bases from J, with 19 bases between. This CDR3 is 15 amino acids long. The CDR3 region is CASSSHLQGPLEAFF. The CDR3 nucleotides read TGTGCCAGCAGTTCCCACCTACAGGGCCCACTTGAAGCTTTCTTT.

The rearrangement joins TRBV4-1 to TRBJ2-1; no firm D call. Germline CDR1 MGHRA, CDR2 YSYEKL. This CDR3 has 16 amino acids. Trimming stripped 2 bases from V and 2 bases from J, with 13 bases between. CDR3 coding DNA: TGCGCCAGCAGCCAAAGGTTAACAGCTACCTACAATGAGCAGTTCTTC. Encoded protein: CASSQRLTATYNEQFF.

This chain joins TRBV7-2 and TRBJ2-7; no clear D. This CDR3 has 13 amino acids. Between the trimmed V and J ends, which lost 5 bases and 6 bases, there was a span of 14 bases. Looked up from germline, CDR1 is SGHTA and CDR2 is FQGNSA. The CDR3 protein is CASSPVPASEQYF. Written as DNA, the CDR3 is TGTGCCAGCAGCCCGGTACCCGCTAGCGAGCAGTACTTC.

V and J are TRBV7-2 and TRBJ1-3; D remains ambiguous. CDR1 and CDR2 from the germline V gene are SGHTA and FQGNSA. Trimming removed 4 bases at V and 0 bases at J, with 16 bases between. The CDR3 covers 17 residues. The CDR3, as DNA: TGTGCCAGCAGCTCACGACACGGTTCAAGCTCTGGAAACACCATATATTTT. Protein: CASSSRHGSSSGNTIYF.

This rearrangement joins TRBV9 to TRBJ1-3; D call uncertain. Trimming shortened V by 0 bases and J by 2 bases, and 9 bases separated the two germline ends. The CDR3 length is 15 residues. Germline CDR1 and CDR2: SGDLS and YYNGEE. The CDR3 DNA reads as TGTGCCAGCAGCGTAGTGGAGGGCCCTGGAAACACCATATATTTT. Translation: CASSVVEGPGNTIYF.

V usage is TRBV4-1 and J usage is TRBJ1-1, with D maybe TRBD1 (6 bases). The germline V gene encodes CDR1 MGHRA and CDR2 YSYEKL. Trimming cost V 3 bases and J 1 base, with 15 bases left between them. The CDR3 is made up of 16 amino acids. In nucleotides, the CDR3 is TGCGCCAGCAGCCACTTCCTGGGAGGGGGGAACACTGAAGCTTTCTTT. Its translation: CASSHFLGGGNTEAFF.

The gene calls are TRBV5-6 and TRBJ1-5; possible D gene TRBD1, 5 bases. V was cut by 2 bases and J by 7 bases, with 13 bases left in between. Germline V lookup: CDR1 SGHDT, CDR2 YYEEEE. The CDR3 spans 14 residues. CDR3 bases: TGTGCCAGCAGCTTTCAGGGTCTCAGACAGCCCCAGCATTTT. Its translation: CASSFQGLRQPQHF.

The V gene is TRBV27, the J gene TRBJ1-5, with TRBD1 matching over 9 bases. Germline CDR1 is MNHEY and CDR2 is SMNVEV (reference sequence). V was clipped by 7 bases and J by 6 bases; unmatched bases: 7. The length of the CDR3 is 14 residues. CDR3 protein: CASKRLQGAQPQHF. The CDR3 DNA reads TGTGCCAGCAAAAGGTTACAGGGGGCTCAGCCCCAGCATTTT.

The CDR3 nucleotides are TGTGCCAGCAGCCTCGGACAGGGGGAAGATGGCTACACCTTC. Amino acid sequence: CASSLGQGEDGYTF. This sequence joins TRBV6-5 and TRBJ1-2, with 10 bases aligning to TRBD1. Unmatched junction bases numbered 7, after V lost 6 bases and J lost 6 bases. The CDR3 sequence is 14 residues long. Germline CDR1 MNHEY, CDR2 SVGAGI.

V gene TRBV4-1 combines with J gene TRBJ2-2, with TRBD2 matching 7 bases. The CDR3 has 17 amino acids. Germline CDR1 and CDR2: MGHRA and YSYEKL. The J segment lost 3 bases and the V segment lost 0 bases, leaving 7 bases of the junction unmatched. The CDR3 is CASSQDPAGVYTGELFF. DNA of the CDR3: TGCGCCAGCAGCCAAGATCCGGCGGGAGTGTACACCGGGGAGCTGTTTTTT.